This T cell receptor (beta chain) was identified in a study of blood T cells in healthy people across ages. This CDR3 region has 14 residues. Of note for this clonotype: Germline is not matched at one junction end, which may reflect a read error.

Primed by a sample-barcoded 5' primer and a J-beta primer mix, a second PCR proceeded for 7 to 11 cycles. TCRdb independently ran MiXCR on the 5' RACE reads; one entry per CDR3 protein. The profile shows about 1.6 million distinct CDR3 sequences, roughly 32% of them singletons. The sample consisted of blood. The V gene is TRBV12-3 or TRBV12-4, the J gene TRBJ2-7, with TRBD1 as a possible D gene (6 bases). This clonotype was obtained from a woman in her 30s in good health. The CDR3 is CANSPDRFSYEQYF. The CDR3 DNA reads TGTGCCAACAGTCCTGACAGGTTTTCCTACGAGCAGTACTTC.